The clone carrying this T cell receptor (beta chain) has just one count. Antigen: not known. The data derive from a study of shared clonotypes between healthy human individuals. At the level of the study: Donors were a couple of women and a few men aged 18 to 49.

From germline, CDR1 is MNHEY and CDR2 SMNVEV (reference sequence). The V end lost 6 bases, the J end lost 3 bases, and 9 bases lay between the germline ends. The CDR3 spans 13 residues. The protocol was immunoSEQ multiplex PCR, while the TCRdb copy is restricted to in-frame clones and leaves out a portion. The sample has approximately 2.1 million clones, over 90% seen once. General study findings and limits: Naive subsets generally had larger estimated richness than memory subsets. Around 5.4% of naive CD4 clonotypes were common to several donors. Donor clonotype sharing was expected to depend on sequencing depth.

The chain recombines TRBV27 with TRBJ2-4; D is perhaps TRBD2 (5 bases). The clonotype was recovered from a man younger than 30 in good health. Some clones in this sample may be carry-over from other donors' samples. Material: naive CD4+ T cells from PBMCs. Documented subset: CD45RA+ positively selected. The CDR3 nucleotides are TGTGCCAGCAGAACCCGGGACAAAAACATTCAGTACTTC. Amino acid sequence: CASRTRDKNIQYF.